A single sample is the source of the 14 T cell receptor beta chains below, sequenced in a study of blood T cell repertoires in COVID-19. TCRdb keeps only in-frame clones here, not all; method: immunoSEQ multiplex PCR. The sample lists 200,000 to 250,000 clones; 86% were seen once. Material: peripheral blood. These receptors all come from a woman in her forties or fifties with COVID-19, enrolled during active disease.

The chain carries TRBV5-6 and TRBJ1-2, with 8 nucleotides matching TRBD1. The CDR3 totals 14 residues. The germline CDR1 and CDR2 sequences are SGHDT and YYEEEE. Trimming removed 4 bases from V and 4 bases from J; junction bases left unmatched: 6. The CDR3 reads CASSIGQGSYGYTF. The CDR3 DNA is TGTGCCAGCAGCATCGGACAGGGCTCCTATGGCTACACCTTC. Filled out from reference TRBV5-6 and TRBJ1-2, the complete variable domain reads DAGVTQSPTHLIKTRGQQVTLRCSPKSGHDTVSWYQQALGQGPQFIFQYYEEEERQRGNFPDRFSGHQFPNYSSELNVNALLLGDSALYLCASSIGQGSYGYTFGSGTRLTVV.

The V and J genes are TRBV7-8 and TRBJ1-6; no firm D call. This CDR3 is built from 12 residues. V shed 3 bases and J shed 11 bases, with 8 bases lying between them. CDR1 is SGHVS, CDR2 FQNEAQ, per germline. CDR3 in DNA: TGTGCCAGCAGCTTGGGCGGGGCACCCCTCCACTTT. Residues: CASSLGGAPLHF.

The gene calls are TRBV19 and TRBJ2-3; 7 nucleotides line up with TRBD2. The ends lost 3 bases at V and 3 bases at J; junction bases unmatched: 12. CDR3 length: 17 amino acids. Looked up from germline, CDR1 is LNHDA and CDR2 is SQIVND (reference sequence). The CDR3 bases are TGTGCCAGTAGTATCCCATGGGGGGGAGTCGGTACAGATACGCAGTATTTT. This codes for CASSIPWGGVGTDTQYF.

The chain employs TRBV5-8 and TRBJ1-6, with TRBD1 identical over 11 bases. Germline V gene sequence: CDR1 SGHTS, CDR2 YDEGEE. V was clipped by 5 bases and J by 7 bases; unmatched bases: 14. This CDR3 region has 18 residues. CDR3 DNA sequence: TGTGCCAGCAGGTATGCCGTCGGACAGGGGGCTGAAAATTCACCCCTCCACTTT. Translation gives CASRYAVGQGAENSPLHF. Filled out from reference TRBV5-8 and TRBJ1-6, the complete variable domain reads EAGVTQSPTHLIKTRGQQATLRCSPISGHTSVYWYQQALGLGLQFLLWYDEGEERNRGNFPPRFSGRQFPNYSSELNVNALELEDSALYLCASRYAVGQGAENSPLHFGNGTRLTVT.

Details on this clone: At the DNA level, this CDR3 is encoded by other sequences in the same sample as well. J is TRBJ2-2 and V is TRBV19, with D possibly matching TRBD1 (6 bases). The CDR3 contains 14 residues. CDR1 is LNHDA, CDR2 SQIVND, per germline (reference sequence). Deletions cut 0 bases from V and 4 bases from J, with 6 bases between. The CDR3 coding sequence is TGTGCCAGTAGTATAGACAGGGGCACCGGGGAGCTGTTTTTT. It encodes CASSIDRGTGELFF.

The chain combines TRBV7-2 with TRBJ1-2; 8 positions agree with TRBD1. The CDR3 has 16 amino acids. Germline V gene lookup returns CDR1 SGHTA and CDR2 FQGNSA. With V trimmed by 7 bases and J by 3 bases, 13 bases remained unmatched. CDR3 sequence reads: CASTRDPRGRDYGYTF. CDR3 coding DNA: TGTGCCAGCACCAGAGACCCCAGGGGGCGCGACTATGGCTACACCTTC.

The chain recombines TRBV7-2 with TRBJ1-2, with D uncertain. V was shortened by 0 bases and J by 6 bases, with 11 bases between the two germline ends. The CDR3 sequence is 14 residues long. CDR1 and CDR2 from the germline V gene are SGHTA and FQGNSA. Written as DNA, the CDR3 is TGTGCCAGCAGCTTAGCCCAGATAACGCATGGCTACACCTTC. This encodes CASSLAQITHGYTF.

This clone was recorded a few times. The chain combines TRBV7-8 with TRBJ2-1; D is possibly TRBD2 (5 bases). The V end was cut by 2 bases, the J end by 0 bases, with 20 bases between. Germline CDR1 and CDR2: SGHVS and FQNEAQ. The CDR3 consists of 19 residues. The CDR3 loop is CASSLKSPRAASSYNEQFF. CDR3 DNA sequence: TGTGCCAGCAGCTTAAAGTCCCCGCGGGCAGCGAGCTCCTACAATGAGCAGTTCTTC.

The CDR3 nucleotides are TGTGCCAGCGAGAGGACAGGGTGGACCGGGGAGCTGTTTTTT. Its translation: CASERTGWTGELFF. V and J are TRBV28 and TRBJ2-2; 8 nucleotides match TRBD1. Germline CDR1 reads MDHEN; CDR2 reads SYDVKM. This CDR3 has 14 residues. Unmatched junction bases numbered 7, after V lost 8 bases and J lost 5 bases.

This rearrangement joins TRBV5-6 to TRBJ2-7, with a possible D match to TRBD2 (6 bases). From germline, CDR1 is SGHDT and CDR2 YYEEEE. This CDR3 spans 18 amino acids. V shed 0 bases and J shed 4 bases, with 23 bases lying between them. CDR3: CASSLAAGTQPGGYEQYV. CDR3 coding DNA: TGTGCCAGCAGCTTGGCGGCGGGGACCCAACCTGGGGGGTACGAGCAGTACGTC.

The chain carries TRBV13 and TRBJ1-3; 7 bases fit TRBD1. There are 15 residues in the CDR3. Germline assignment: CDR1 PRHDT and CDR2 FYEKMQ (reference sequence). V gave up 4 bases and J gave up 4 bases; unmatched junction bases: 7. CDR3 sequence (DNA): TGTGCCAGCAGCTCTCGACCGGGACAGGGAAACACCATATATTTT. Its protein product is CASSSRPGQGNTIYF.

A word on this clone: The sample contains more than one DNA sequence encoding this CDR3. The V gene is TRBV18, the J gene TRBJ1-1; D is possibly TRBD1 (6 bases). Germline V lookup: CDR1 KGHSH, CDR2 LQKENI. V was pared by 6 bases and J by 1 base, with 12 bases between. CDR3 length: 14 residues. CDR3 sequence reads: CASSPDRTNTEAFF. As DNA, the CDR3 is TGTGCCAGCTCCCCTGACAGGACGAACACTGAAGCTTTCTTT.

The chain combines TRBV9 with TRBJ1-1; no reliable D call. Trimming left V 0 bases short and J 0 bases short, with 9 bases between. Looked up from germline, CDR1 is SGDLS and CDR2 is YYNGEE. The CDR3 sequence is 15 residues long. The CDR3 loop reads CASSVGSFMNTEAFF. CDR3 in DNA: TGTGCCAGCAGCGTAGGGAGTTTCATGAACACTGAAGCTTTCTTT.

The rearrangement joins TRBV7-9 to TRBJ2-7; tentative D call: TRBD2 (7 bases). CDR1 is SEHNR and CDR2 is FQNEAQ in the germline V gene (reference sequence). The CDR3 consists of 16 residues. Deletions cut 3 bases from V and 0 bases from J, with 15 bases between. This CDR3 is CASSLWAGADSYEQYF. The CDR3 DNA sequence: TGTGCCAGCAGCTTGTGGGCGGGGGCGGACTCCTACGAGCAGTACTTC.